This TCR beta chain was documented in a study of control samples from healthy donors and cancer patients (dated by TCRdb to 2018 to 2021). The sample holds a few counts of this clone. Which antigen it targets is not known. No per-base quality is available; no much larger clone lies one base away. To prepare the library, the immunoSEQ multiplex PCR assay was applied. As stored in TCRdb, this immuneACCESS dataset retains in-frame rearrangements with V and J assigned. A fraction of the clones does not appear; measured against another copy, unresolved V genes explain less than half of the discrepancy, and the remainder lacks a known reason. The sample table contains tens of thousands of clones; only one count was recorded for 65% to 80% of them. The ten largest clones represent under 25% of the sample. The sample taken for sequencing was PBMCs. The receptor comes from a man in his fifties or sixties with head and neck cancer.

The CDR3 corresponds to CASSPDHRESYEQYF. The bases are TGTGCCAGCAGCCCCGACCACAGGGAATCCTACGAGCAGTACTTC. The sequence is built from TRBV27 and TRBJ2-7; a tentative D match to TRBD1 spans 6 bases. Spanning cysteine to phenylalanine, the CDR3 consists of 15 amino acids. Only the CDR3 DNA is retained, 45 bases long and in frame from the first base. Deletion took 6 bases off V and 1 base off J, with a span of 16 bases between the germline ends. CDR1 and CDR2, per the germline V gene (reference sequence), are MNHEY and SMNVEV.